The rows below give T cell receptor beta chains drawn from one sample of a study of blood T cell repertoires in COVID-19. This table comes from immunoSEQ multiplex PCR, and its TCRdb copy is limited to in-frame clones, with some not included. The table has 250,000 to 300,000 clones, around four fifths seen once. The sequencing input was PBMCs or T cells enriched from blood (not recorded which). The receptor source for this set is a man aged 25-40 years with acute COVID-19. Both conserved end residues are part of each CDR3. A D gene is named only where the DNA matches it firmly. Where a row states a size, it is once, few, many or the class of an expanded clone; other rows omit it.

j_call: TRBJ2-2; d_call: TRBD2; v_call: TRBV5-1; cdr3_length: 18; clone_size: -; cdr3_aa: CASSLRLAGGPNTGELFF; cdr3_nt: TGCGCCAGCAGCTTGAGGCTAGCGGGGGGACCGAACACCGGGGAGCTGTTTTTT
j_call: TRBJ2-3; d_call: -; v_call: TRBV21-1; cdr3_length: 23; clone_size: -; cdr3_aa: CASSMVKGSPKQTTTSGRDTQYF; cdr3_nt: TGTGCCAGCAGCATGGTTAAAGGGTCCCCGAAACAAACTACGACTAGCGGGAGGGATACGCAGTATTTT
j_call: TRBJ1-5; d_call: -; v_call: TRBV28; cdr3_length: 13; clone_size: -; cdr3_aa: CASSFTGFQPQHF; cdr3_nt: TGTGCCAGCAGTTTTACAGGGTTTCAGCCCCAGCATTTT
j_call: TRBJ1-5; d_call: -; v_call: TRBV7-6; cdr3_length: 13; clone_size: few; cdr3_aa: CASSPAGGQPQHF; cdr3_nt: TGTGCCAGCAGCCCAGCGGGGGGCCAGCCCCAGCATTTT
j_call: TRBJ1-1; d_call: TRBD1; v_call: TRBV7-3; cdr3_length: 14; clone_size: -; cdr3_aa: CASSYGTGPTEAFF; cdr3_nt: TGTGCCAGCAGCTACGGGACAGGGCCCACTGAAGCTTTCTTT
j_call: TRBJ1-1; d_call: -; v_call: TRBV28; cdr3_length: 15; clone_size: -; cdr3_aa: CASSLYRSVNTEAFF; cdr3_nt: TGTGCCAGCAGTTTATATCGATCGGTGAACACTGAAGCTTTCTTT
j_call: TRBJ2-1; d_call: -; v_call: TRBV24-1; cdr3_length: 12; clone_size: -; cdr3_aa: CATSDSVSAQFF; cdr3_nt: TGTGCCACCAGTGATTCGGTTTCCGCTCAGTTCTTC
j_call: TRBJ1-1; d_call: -; v_call: TRBV9; cdr3_length: 12; clone_size: -; cdr3_aa: CASSPGHTEAFF; cdr3_nt: TGTGCCAGCAGCCCGGGTCACACTGAAGCTTTCTTT
j_call: TRBJ1-6; d_call: TRBD1; v_call: TRBV4-2; cdr3_length: 13; clone_size: -; cdr3_aa: CASSTARDRAVHF; cdr3_nt: TGTGCCAGCAGCACCGCAAGGGACAGGGCCGTCCACTTT
j_call: TRBJ1-1; d_call: -; v_call: TRBV5-1; cdr3_length: 15; clone_size: -; cdr3_aa: CASSLNVGANTEAFF; cdr3_nt: TGCGCCAGCAGCTTGAATGTGGGGGCGAACACTGAAGCTTTCTTT
j_call: TRBJ2-3; d_call: TRBD2; v_call: TRBV2; cdr3_length: 14; clone_size: -; cdr3_aa: CASGASGGGDTQYF; cdr3_nt: TGTGCCAGCGGCGCTAGCGGGGGAGGAGATACGCAGTATTTT
j_call: TRBJ1-1; d_call: TRBD1; v_call: TRBV5-1; cdr3_length: 15; clone_size: -; cdr3_aa: CASSHRDRGDTEAFF; cdr3_nt: TGCGCCAGCAGCCACCGGGACAGGGGGGACACTGAAGCTTTCTTT
j_call: TRBJ1-5; d_call: -; v_call: TRBV18; cdr3_length: 15; clone_size: -; cdr3_aa: CASSPGMGAGQPQHF; cdr3_nt: TGTGCCAGCTCACCAGGAATGGGGGCAGGGCAGCCCCAGCATTTT
j_call: TRBJ1-6; d_call: -; v_call: TRBV6-5; cdr3_length: 14; clone_size: -; cdr3_aa: CASSRGGGNSPLHF; cdr3_nt: TGTGCCAGCAGCAGAGGGGGGGGGAATTCACCCCTCCACTTT
j_call: TRBJ1-1; d_call: -; v_call: TRBV3-1/TRBV3-2; cdr3_length: 15; clone_size: -; cdr3_aa: CASSRQSGMNTEAFF; cdr3_nt: TGTGCCAGCAGCCGGCAGTCCGGGATGAACACTGAAGCTTTCTTT
j_call: TRBJ1-5; d_call: TRBD1; v_call: TRBV3-1/TRBV3-2; cdr3_length: 15; clone_size: -; cdr3_aa: CASSLGTGERQPQHF; cdr3_nt: TGTGCCAGCAGCCTAGGGACAGGGGAACGCCAGCCCCAGCATTTT
j_call: TRBJ1-1; d_call: -; v_call: TRBV27; cdr3_length: 16; clone_size: once; cdr3_aa: CASSLSWFGGRTEAFF; cdr3_nt: TGTGCCAGCAGTTTATCTTGGTTCGGGGGAAGGACTGAAGCTTTCTTT
j_call: TRBJ2-4; d_call: TRBD1; v_call: TRBV3-1/TRBV3-2; cdr3_length: 13; clone_size: once; cdr3_aa: CASGDRGANIQYF; cdr3_nt: TGTGCCAGCGGAGACAGGGGAGCAAACATTCAGTACTTC
j_call: TRBJ1-2; d_call: -; v_call: TRBV5-4; cdr3_length: 14; clone_size: -; cdr3_aa: CASSLSQLKYGYTF; cdr3_nt: TGTGCCAGCAGCTTGTCGCAGTTAAAGTATGGCTACACCTTC
j_call: TRBJ1-6; d_call: -; v_call: TRBV7-2; cdr3_length: 14; clone_size: -; cdr3_aa: CASSKQGRNSPLHF; cdr3_nt: TGTGCCAGCAGCAAACAGGGTAGAAATTCACCCCTCCACTTT
j_call: TRBJ1-2; d_call: TRBD1; v_call: TRBV19; cdr3_length: 14; clone_size: -; cdr3_aa: CASRGTGSAYGYTF; cdr3_nt: TGTGCCAGTAGGGGGACAGGGAGCGCCTATGGCTACACCTTC
j_call: TRBJ2-1; d_call: TRBD2; v_call: TRBV5-1; cdr3_length: 17; clone_size: -; cdr3_aa: CASKTSGGFSSYNEQFF; cdr3_nt: TGCGCCAGCAAGACTAGCGGGGGGTTTAGCTCCTACAATGAGCAGTTCTTC
j_call: TRBJ2-2; d_call: -; v_call: TRBV4-2; cdr3_length: 14; clone_size: once; cdr3_aa: CASSEGLYTGELFF; cdr3_nt: TGTGCCAGCAGCGAGGGACTGTATACCGGGGAGCTGTTTTTT
j_call: TRBJ1-6; d_call: -; v_call: TRBV18; cdr3_length: 19; clone_size: -; cdr3_aa: CASSPRGQGRSSYNSPLHF; cdr3_nt: TGTGCCAGCTCACCACGGGGGCAGGGGAGAAGCTCCTATAATTCACCCCTCCACTTT
j_call: TRBJ1-2; d_call: TRBD1; v_call: TRBV5-1; cdr3_length: 13; clone_size: -; cdr3_aa: CASKTGGASGYTF; cdr3_nt: TGCGCCAGCAAGACAGGGGGCGCGTCTGGCTACACCTTC
j_call: TRBJ2-2; d_call: -; v_call: TRBV2; cdr3_length: 15; clone_size: -; cdr3_aa: CASSEARGGTGELFF; cdr3_nt: TGTGCCAGCAGTGAGGCCCGGGGTGGCACCGGGGAGCTGTTTTTT
j_call: TRBJ2-1; d_call: TRBD2; v_call: TRBV18; cdr3_length: 16; clone_size: once; cdr3_aa: CASSPLERGSYNEQFF; cdr3_nt: TGTGCCAGCTCACCACTAGAGCGGGGCTCCTACAATGAGCAGTTCTTC
j_call: TRBJ2-2; d_call: TRBD2; v_call: TRBV5-4; cdr3_length: 18; clone_size: -; cdr3_aa: CASRSGLAGVGGTGELFF; cdr3_nt: TGTGCCAGCCGATCCGGACTAGCGGGAGTTGGGGGGACCGGGGAGCTGTTTTTT
j_call: TRBJ1-2; d_call: TRBD1; v_call: TRBV5-5; cdr3_length: 16; clone_size: -; cdr3_aa: CASSPVLGAGGEGYTF; cdr3_nt: TGTGCCAGCAGCCCCGTCCTAGGGGCAGGGGGCGAGGGCTACACCTTC
j_call: TRBJ2-1; d_call: -; v_call: TRBV11-3; cdr3_length: 11; clone_size: -; cdr3_aa: CASRSEYEQFF; cdr3_nt: TGTGCCAGCAGGTCGGAGTATGAGCAGTTCTTC
j_call: TRBJ1-1; d_call: -; v_call: TRBV5-8; cdr3_length: 13; clone_size: -; cdr3_aa: CASSLLGNTEAFF; cdr3_nt: TGTGCCAGCAGCTTGTTGGGCAACACTGAAGCTTTCTTT
j_call: TRBJ2-1; d_call: -; v_call: TRBV28; cdr3_length: 13; clone_size: few; cdr3_aa: CASSSGSYNEQFF; cdr3_nt: TGTGCCAGCAGCTCGGGGTCCTACAATGAGCAGTTCTTC
j_call: TRBJ1-2; d_call: TRBD1; v_call: TRBV6-1; cdr3_length: 14; clone_size: -; cdr3_aa: CASSEGTGGYGYTF; cdr3_nt: TGTGCCAGCAGTGAAGGGACAGGGGGCTATGGCTACACCTTC
j_call: TRBJ2-1; d_call: TRBD2; v_call: TRBV19; cdr3_length: 12; clone_size: few; cdr3_aa: CASKGLVDEQFF; cdr3_nt: TGTGCCAGTAAAGGACTAGTCGATGAGCAGTTCTTC
j_call: TRBJ2-1; d_call: TRBD2; v_call: TRBV5-6; cdr3_length: 16; clone_size: -; cdr3_aa: CATINRRGYSYNEQFF; cdr3_nt: TGTGCCACCATTAATCGGCGGGGGTACTCCTACAATGAGCAGTTCTTC